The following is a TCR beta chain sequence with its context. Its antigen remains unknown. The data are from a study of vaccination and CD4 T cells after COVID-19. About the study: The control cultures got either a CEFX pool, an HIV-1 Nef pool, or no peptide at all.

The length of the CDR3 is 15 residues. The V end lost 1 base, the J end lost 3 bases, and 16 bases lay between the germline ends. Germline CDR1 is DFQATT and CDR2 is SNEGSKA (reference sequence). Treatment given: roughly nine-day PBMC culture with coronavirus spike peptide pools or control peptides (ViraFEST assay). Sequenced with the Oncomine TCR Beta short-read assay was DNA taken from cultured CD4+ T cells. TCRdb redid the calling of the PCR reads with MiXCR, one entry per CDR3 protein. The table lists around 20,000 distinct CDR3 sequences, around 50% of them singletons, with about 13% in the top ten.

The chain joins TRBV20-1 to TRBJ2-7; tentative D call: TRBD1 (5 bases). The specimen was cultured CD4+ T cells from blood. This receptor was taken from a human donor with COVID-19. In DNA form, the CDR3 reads TGCAGTGCTAGAGGTATTCAGGGAACGGTCTACGAGCAGTACTTC. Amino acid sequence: CSARGIQGTVYEQYF.